Presented here are 26 T cell receptor beta chains from one specimen sequenced in a study of OX40 agonist ivuxolimab in advanced cancers. Repertoires were generated with immunoSEQ multiplex PCR, while TCRdb's copy carries only in-frame clones and drops some. The repertoire holds some 71,000 clones, with roughly 83% as singletons. The sample here was CD4+ or CD8+ T cells sorted from blood, taken in a trial of the OX40 agonist ivuxolimab. Every receptor here comes from an adult with an advanced solid tumor such as melanoma, head and neck, liver or kidney cancer.

V gene TRBV7-2 combines with J gene TRBJ2-5, with TRBD1 identical over 11 bases. CDR1 is SGHTA and CDR2 is FQGNSA in the germline V gene. The CDR3 is made up of 14 amino acids. The ends lost 1 base at V and 10 bases at J; junction bases unmatched: 5. DNA for the CDR3: TGTGCCAGCAGCTTAGTGAAGGGACAGGGGGACCAGTACTTC. It is translated as CASSLVKGQGDQYF.

The sample holds one count of this clone. The rearrangement links TRBV2 to TRBJ2-2; weak D call: TRBD1 (5 bases). Germline V lookup: CDR1 SNHLY, CDR2 FYNNEI. With 6 bases removed from V and 3 bases from J, the gap between germline ends came to 8 bases. The CDR3 covers 13 residues. Here the CDR3 DNA reads TGTGCCAGCAGGACAGAGGACACCGGGGAGCTGTTTTTT. Its protein is CASRTEDTGELFF.

Concerning this clone: This may arise from a read error, as a much more abundant clone is one base away. This specimen includes other DNA sequences encoding the same CDR3. This sequence joins TRBV5-1 and TRBJ1-1; tentative D call: TRBD1 (6 bases). The CDR3 totals 14 residues. The V gene's germline CDR1 is SGHRS and CDR2 YFSETQ. V was shortened by 3 bases and J by 1 base, with 10 bases between the two germline ends. This CDR3 is CASSSRTANTEAFF. The CDR3 nucleotides are TGCGCCAGCAGCTCTAGGACAGCGAACACTGAAGCTTTCTTT.

The CDR3 protein is CASSLRTSGGAADTQYF. The DNA of the CDR3 is TGTGCCAGCAGCTTAAGGACTAGCGGGGGGGCAGCAGATACGCAGTATTTT. The chain couples TRBV7-9 to TRBJ2-3, with 15 bases fitting TRBD2. The CDR3 totals 17 residues. Germline V CDR1 and CDR2: SEHNR, FQNEAQ (reference sequence). V lost 2 bases to trimming and J lost 4 bases; unmatched junction nucleotides: 4.

J is TRBJ2-2 and V is TRBV15; 7 bases match TRBD2. The CDR3 has 15 residues. Per germline, CDR1 LNHNV and CDR2 YYDKDF (reference sequence). V lost 0 bases, J lost 7 bases, and 5 bases stayed unmatched. The CDR3 DNA reads TGTGCCACCAGCAGAGATCTGGCTAGCGGCGGGGAGCTGTTTTTT. Its protein is CATSRDLASGGELFF.

The V call is TRBV4-1, the J call TRBJ2-7; D possibly corresponds to TRBD2 (6 bases). Germline assignment: CDR1 MGHRA and CDR2 YSYEKL. V lost 0 bases and J lost 0, with 9 bases in between. The CDR3 contains 15 residues. CDR3 region: CASSQDPSASYEQYF. CDR3 coding DNA: TGCGCCAGCAGCCAAGACCCTAGCGCCTCCTACGAGCAGTACTTC.

This clone was recorded a few times. The chain recombines TRBV11-3 with TRBJ1-1, with unresolved D. The germline V gene encodes CDR1 SGHNT and CDR2 YENEEA. The length of the CDR3 is 12 residues. Trimming pared 5 bases from V and 0 bases from J, leaving 4 bases between. CDR3 in amino acids: CASSPLNTEAFF. CDR3 DNA sequence: TGTGCCAGCAGCCCACTGAACACTGAAGCTTTCTTT.

The chain joins TRBV19 to TRBJ2-1; 9 bases are shared with TRBD1. V lost 3 bases to trimming and J lost 7 bases; unmatched junction nucleotides: 10. Germline lookup yields CDR1 LNHDA and CDR2 SQIVND (reference sequence). The CDR3 covers 16 residues. The CDR3: CASSINPGTGWNEQFF. The DNA of the CDR3 is TGTGCCAGTAGTATTAATCCCGGGACAGGGTGGAATGAGCAGTTCTTC.

This chain connects TRBV13 to TRBJ2-1; maybe TRBD2 (5 bases). The germline V gene encodes CDR1 PRHDT and CDR2 FYEKMQ (reference sequence). This CDR3 is built from 15 residues. V lost 7 bases, J lost 0 bases, and 13 bases lay in between. CDR3 in amino acids: CASTSRGSSYNEQFF. The DNA for the CDR3 is TGTGCCAGCACCTCGAGAGGGAGCTCCTACAATGAGCAGTTCTTC.

In DNA form, the CDR3 reads TGTGCCACCAGCAGGGAGGGGGGGGCAAAAGAGACCCAGTACTTC. Protein sequence: CATSREGGAKETQYF. The genes are TRBV15 and TRBJ2-5; a possible D gene is TRBD2 (7 bases). V was clipped by 3 bases and J by 3 bases, with 14 bases between them. The germline V gene encodes CDR1 LNHNV and CDR2 YYDKDF (reference sequence). CDR3 length equals 15 residues.

This sequence joins TRBV5-6 and TRBJ1-5; D is undetermined. CDR1 and CDR2 (germline): SGHDT, YYEEEE. The CDR3 loop spans 15 amino acids. Deletions cut 1 base from V and 3 bases from J, with 11 bases between. CDR3 DNA sequence: TGTGCCAGCAGCTTGCAGCGTCAGACCAATCAGCCCCAGCATTTT. This sequence encodes CASSLQRQTNQPQHF.

The gene calls are TRBV5-1 and TRBJ2-3, with D perhaps given as TRBD1 or TRBD2 (5 bases each). The CDR3 is made up of 14 amino acids. The germline V gene encodes CDR1 SGHRS and CDR2 YFSETQ. Trimming pared 3 bases from V and 6 bases from J, leaving 14 bases between. CDR3 in amino acids: CASSSRESRDTQYF. The CDR3, as DNA: TGCGCCAGCAGCTCCAGGGAGAGCCGCGATACGCAGTATTTT.

About this clone itself: A junction end diverges from the germline sequence, so it may reflect a read error. The V call is TRBV7-2, the J call TRBJ1-1, with 8 bases matching TRBD1. Per germline, CDR1 SGHTA and CDR2 FQGNSA. The CDR3 runs 16 residues. The CDR3 is CASSLVFDRGHTKAFF. The CDR3, as DNA: TGTGCCAGCAGCTTAGTTTTTGACAGGGGCCACACTAAAGCTTTCTTT.

V and J are TRBV7-3 and TRBJ2-5, with D unresolved. V was trimmed by 4 bases and J by 3 bases, leaving 18 bases between them. Germline V gives CDR1 SGHTA, CDR2 FQGTGA. CDR3 length: 16 residues. CDR3 bases: TGTGCCAGCAGCTCCAATGGGCCGCAAAGGAAAGAGACCCAGTACTTC. This sequence encodes CASSSNGPQRKETQYF.

The chain couples TRBV4-3 to TRBJ1-4; no clear D. Trimming removed 0 bases at V and 0 bases at J, with 20 bases between. The length of the CDR3 is 20 residues. Looked up from germline, CDR1 is LGHNA and CDR2 is YSLEER. The CDR3 loop reads CASSQEPPPYDGATNEKLFF. CDR3 coding DNA: TGCGCCAGCAGCCAAGAACCACCTCCCTATGACGGTGCAACTAATGAAAAACTGTTTTTT.

V and J are TRBV19 and TRBJ2-2, with D uncertain. The CDR3 length is 12 residues. V was pared by 3 bases and J by 5 bases, with 4 bases between. The germline V gene has CDR1 LNHDA and CDR2 SQIVND (reference sequence). The CDR3 nucleotides are TGTGCCAGTAGTATGCGAACCGGGGAGCTGTTTTTT. Amino acid sequence: CASSMRTGELFF.

This clone appeared a single time. V and J are TRBV15 and TRBJ1-1, with TRBD1 as a possible D gene (5 bases). V gave up 3 bases and J gave up 4 bases, with 9 bases separating them. The germline V gene encodes CDR1 LNHNV and CDR2 YYDKDF (reference sequence). The CDR3 spans 13 residues. The CDR3 sequence: CATSRSRGTEAFF. The CDR3 DNA reads TGTGCCACCAGCAGGTCGAGGGGCACTGAAGCTTTCTTT.

The V call is TRBV5-5, the J call TRBJ2-6, with D possibly matching TRBD1 (5 bases). Trimming left V 0 bases short and J 3 bases short, with 7 bases between. CDR3 length: 15 amino acids. The germline CDR1 and CDR2 sequences are SGHKS and YYEKEE (reference sequence). CDR3 protein: CASSLAGHGANVLTF. CDR3 bases: TGTGCCAGCAGCTTGGCAGGGCATGGGGCCAACGTCCTGACTTTC.

This chain uses TRBV9 with TRBJ2-7; TRBD2 matches 7 bases. The CDR3 sequence is 14 residues long. Losses at the gene ends were 4 bases for V and 7 bases for J; bases not matched to a gene: 11. Germline CDR1 is SGDLS and CDR2 is YYNGEE. In DNA form, the CDR3 reads TGTGCCAGCAGCTTCGGGGACTACCGGGGGGAGCAGTACTTC. It codes for CASSFGDYRGEQYF.

The gene calls are TRBV19 and TRBJ1-2; 8 bases map to TRBD1. Germline V gene data show CDR1 as LNHDA and CDR2 as SQIVND (reference sequence). J was trimmed by 0 bases and V by 4 bases; bases with no gene match: 10. This CDR3 spans 17 amino acids. CDR3 loop: CASSTAGGGTSNYGYTF. The DNA for the CDR3 is TGTGCCAGTAGTACCGCAGGGGGCGGAACGTCTAACTATGGCTACACCTTC.

The chain couples TRBV9 to TRBJ1-1, with D unclear. Trimming cost V 1 base and J 0 bases, with 4 bases left between them. The CDR3 has 13 amino acids. Germline-derived CDR1 and CDR2 are SGDLS and YYNGEE. As DNA, the CDR3 is TGTGCCAGCAGCGTAAATTTGAACACTGAAGCTTTCTTT. It specifies CASSVNLNTEAFF.

V and J are TRBV7-2 and TRBJ2-5, with 8 bases aligning to TRBD2. There are 14 residues in the CDR3. V lost 2 bases and J lost 5; bases outside the gene matches: 4. Germline CDR1 is SGHTA and CDR2 is FQGNSA. The CDR3 protein is CASSLSVAGETQYF. In nucleotides, the CDR3 is TGTGCCAGCAGCTTATCGGTAGCGGGGGAGACCCAGTACTTC.

This clone was observed once. This chain connects TRBV18 to TRBJ2-4; D is uncertain. Germline V CDR1 and CDR2: KGHSH, LQKENI. The CDR3 covers 16 residues. V lost 2 bases to trimming and J lost 4 bases, with 15 bases between them. The chain's CDR3 is CASSPGGPGVKNIQYF. The CDR3 region has the DNA TGTGCCAGCTCACCAGGTGGCCCGGGTGTGAAAAACATTCAGTACTTC.

The chain is built from TRBV5-6 and TRBJ2-5; D not certain. The J call may not be correct, given that the DNA end is closer to TRBJ2-7. CDR1 SGHDT and CDR2 YYEEEE come from the germline V gene. This CDR3 region has 15 residues. DNA for the CDR3: TGTGCCAGCAGCTTGTTGGGTATGCAATCCTACGAGCAGTACTTC. Amino acids: CASSLLGMQSYEQYF.

V is TRBV4-1 and J is TRBJ1-1; D gene unclear. Germline V gene sequence: CDR1 MGHRA, CDR2 YSYEKL. This CDR3 contains 13 residues. V gave up 1 base and J gave up 11 bases, with 14 bases separating them. CDR3 coding DNA: TGCGCCAGCAGCCAAGGAGGTGGATTTCACGCTTTCTTT. Its translation is CASSQGGGFHAFF.

The chain is built from TRBV5-4 and TRBJ1-3; possible D gene TRBD1, 5 bases. CDR3 length equals 15 residues. Trimming took off 0 bases at V and 1 base at J, with 8 bases between the two ends. Looked up from germline, CDR1 is SGHNT and CDR2 is YYREEE (reference sequence). CDR3 in DNA: TGTGCCAGCAGCTTGGCTGGGGCGTCTGGAAACACCATATATTTT. This encodes CASSLAGASGNTIYF.